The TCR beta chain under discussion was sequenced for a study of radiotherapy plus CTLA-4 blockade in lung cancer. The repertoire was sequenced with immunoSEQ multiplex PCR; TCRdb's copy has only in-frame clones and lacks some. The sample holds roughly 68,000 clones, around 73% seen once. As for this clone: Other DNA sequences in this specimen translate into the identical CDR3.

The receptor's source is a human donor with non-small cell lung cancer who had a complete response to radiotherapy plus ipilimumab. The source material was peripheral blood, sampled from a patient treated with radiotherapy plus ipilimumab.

The CDR3 DNA sequence: TGTGCCTGGAGCCGGGTGGGGCGGGGGGTTACAGATACGCAGTATTTT. Protein product: CAWSRVGRGVTDTQYF. This chain joins TRBV30 and TRBJ2-3; 8 bases are shared with TRBD2. The CDR3 consists of 16 residues. The germline V gene encodes CDR1 GTSNPN and CDR2 SVGIG (reference sequence). V was pared by 3 bases and J by 3 bases, with 11 bases of the junction left unmatched.